The subject of this entry is one T cell receptor (beta chain). What it binds is not known. This sample was included in a study of shared clonotypes between healthy human individuals. In the study overall: Donor ages ranged 18 to 49 years: two women, a few men. Study-wide results and limits: Limited genetic and exposure-history diversity came from having few donors.

Naive CD8 cells were CD45RO-negative, positively selected for CCR7, excluding terminally differentiated effector memory CD45RA+ cells. The repertoire was sequenced with immunoSEQ multiplex PCR; TCRdb's copy has only in-frame clones and lacks some. The sample records about 2.1 million clones, more than 85% being singletons. The CDR3 sequence is 14 residues long. The ends were cut back, 4 bases at V and 2 bases at J, with 15 bases in the middle. Per the germline V gene, CDR1 is SQVTM and CDR2 is ANQGSEA. The rearrangement links TRBV29-1 to TRBJ2-7; tentatively, D is TRBD2 (6 bases). The TCR sequence derives from a young man in good health. Some clones in this sample may be carry-over from other donors' samples. The sample comprised naive CD8+ T cells from PBMCs. The CDR3 loop is CSVGGGRRAYEQYF. CDR3 sequence (DNA): TGCAGCGTTGGAGGAGGGAGGAGAGCCTACGAGCAGTACTTC.